Sequencing of this TCR beta chain was carried out in a study of metastatic and nonmetastatic thyroid tumors. Background on the study: Repertoires from blood and tumor or nodule tissue of malignant and benign thyroid patients were compared.

Ahead of thyroid surgery, no patient had received treatment of any kind. Methods used by the authors: Differences in CDR3 between clinicopathological groups were drawn on to build a classifier intended to discriminate distant-metastatic papillary thyroid cancer patients. MiXCR reprocessed the PCR reads for TCRdb. Here the V and J calls rest on TCRdb's processing, not on the authors' analysis. The sample carries under 55,000 clones, 17% recorded once. General study findings and limits: When malignant thyroid tumors were compared with benign nodules, TCR beta diversity was reportedly significantly higher in the malignant tumors. This held in both blood and tumor samples.

About this clone itself: The antigen is unknown.

Sequenced sample: blood. The sequence was obtained from a female donor with papillary thyroid cancer or a benign thyroid nodule (not recorded which). Some clones in this sample may be carry-over from other donors' samples.

Here the CDR3 reads CAWSVLTVEAFF. CDR3 bases: TGTGCCTGGAGTGTACTGACAGTAGAAGCTTTCTTT. The chain is built from TRBV30 and TRBJ1-1, with D possibly TRBD1 on 5 matching bases. This CDR3 contains 12 residues. V was cut by 0 bases and J by 8 bases, with 10 bases left in between. Germline CDR1 and CDR2: GTSNPN and SVGIG (reference sequence).